The 23 T cell receptor beta chains in this list originate from one sample, sequenced in a study of glioma-infiltrating T cells after dendritic cell vaccination. Profiling relied on immunoSEQ multiplex PCR, and the TCRdb table lists in-frame clones only, not all of them. Among around 60,000 clones, approximately 81% were seen once, and the ten largest hold roughly 8.5%. Regarding time point: after dendritic cell vaccination, including at tumor progression/relapse. This sample comprised blood, obtained after dendritic cell vaccination. The source is a human donor with glioblastoma.

This chain uses TRBV6-5 with TRBJ2-2, with 8 bases aligning to TRBD1. The germline CDR1 and CDR2 sequences are MNHEY and SVGAGI. V shed 2 bases and J 6 bases; nucleotides not matched to a gene: 5. The CDR3 length is 15 residues. DNA for the CDR3: TGTGCCAGCAGTTACGCGACAGGGGCGGCCGGGGAGCTGTTTTTT. It specifies CASSYATGAAGELFF.

This clone occurred a few times. V and J are TRBV11-3 and TRBJ2-7; D is ambiguous. The CDR3 extends over 15 amino acids. Per the germline V gene, CDR1 is SGHNT and CDR2 is YENEEA. V dropped 2 bases and J dropped 7 bases, with 18 bases sitting between them. CDR3: CASSLFSLAAEEQYF. CDR3 sequence (DNA): TGTGCCAGCAGCTTATTCAGCCTCGCGGCCGAGGAGCAGTACTTC.

The rearrangement links TRBV2 to TRBJ2-5; 10 positions agree with TRBD2. V lost 5 bases and J lost 4; bases outside the gene matches: 7. CDR1 and CDR2 (germline): SNHLY, FYNNEI. This CDR3 has 15 residues. CDR3 sequence: CASSRLAGQLETQYF. CDR3 DNA: TGTGCCAGCAGTCGACTAGCGGGCCAGCTAGAGACCCAGTACTTC.

The rearrangement uses TRBV4-3 and TRBJ2-7, with TRBD2 matching over 12 bases. Germline values: CDR1 LGHNA, CDR2 YSLEER. J lost 4 bases, V lost 0 bases, and 10 bases had no gene match. This CDR3 contains 18 residues. The CDR3 coding sequence is TGCGCCAGCAGCCAAGATAGGCCTAGCGGGGGGGCCATGTACGAGCAGTACTTC. Translation: CASSQDRPSGGAMYEQYF.

The V call is TRBV4-2, the J call TRBJ2-1, with D possibly matching TRBD2 (7 bases). The germline V gene has CDR1 LGHNA and CDR2 YNFKEQ. V dropped 4 bases and J dropped 5 bases, with 24 bases sitting between them. CDR3 size: 18 residues. DNA for the CDR3: TGTGCCAGCAGCCGCCTACGAGGGGGGCGGGGGAATAACAATGAGCAGTTCTTC. It encodes CASSRLRGGRGNNNEQFF.

The V gene is TRBV9, the J gene TRBJ1-6; no clear D gene. Germline V lookup: CDR1 SGDLS, CDR2 YYNGEE. V was clipped by 3 bases and J by 7 bases, with 8 bases between them. This CDR3 is 13 amino acids long. CDR3 in amino acids: CASSGHQNSPLHF. In nucleotides, the CDR3 is TGTGCCAGCAGCGGACACCAAAATTCACCCCTCCACTTT.

The rearrangement links TRBV11-3 to TRBJ1-1; 7 bases are shared with TRBD1. V was pared by 0 bases and J by 1 base, with 14 bases of the junction left unmatched. Germline V gives CDR1 SGHNT, CDR2 YENEEA. The CDR3 is 19 residues long. In nucleotides, the CDR3 is TGTGCCAGCAGCTTAGATGGCGGGGATCGCGGGACAGAGAACACTGAAGCTTTCTTT. Amino acid sequence: CASSLDGGDRGTENTEAFF.

The chain couples TRBV6-1 to TRBJ1-2, with 7 bases fitting TRBD1. The CDR3 covers 16 residues. After removal of 2 bases from V and 4 bases from J, the junction contained 10 bases not matched to a gene. Looked up from germline, CDR1 is MNHNS and CDR2 is SASEGT. Here the CDR3 reads CASSELDRRGVYGYTF. The CDR3 DNA is TGTGCCAGCAGTGAATTGGACAGGAGGGGAGTCTATGGCTACACCTTC.

This clone is a singleton in its sample. This chain links TRBV7-9 with TRBJ1-1; D call uncertain. Trimming pared 3 bases from V and 1 base from J, leaving 6 bases between. This CDR3 comprises 13 residues. Germline V gene lookup returns CDR1 SEHNR and CDR2 FQNEAQ (reference sequence). The CDR3 nucleotides read TGTGCCAGCAGCTTTGGGAGGAACACTGAAGCTTTCTTT. Translation: CASSFGRNTEAFF. The variable domain in full, completed from reference TRBV7-9 and TRBJ1-1, reads DTGVSQNPRHKITKRGQNVTFRCDPISEHNRLYWYRQTLGQGPEFLTYFQNEAQLEKSRLLSDRFSAERPKGSFSTLEIQRTEQGDSAMYLCASSFGRNTEAFFGQGTRLTVV.

The chain employs TRBV6-1 and TRBJ1-1; D may be TRBD1 (5 bases). Trimming cost V 6 bases and J 0 bases, with 5 bases left between them. Germline loops: CDR1 MNHNS, CDR2 SASEGT. The CDR3 is 12 residues long. The CDR3 region has the DNA TGTGCCAGCAGCAGGGTGAACACTGAAGCTTTCTTT. Its translation: CASSRVNTEAFF.

The chain has TRBV29-1 and TRBJ1-3; 7 bases align to TRBD1. The ends lost 7 bases at V and 4 bases at J; junction bases unmatched: 7. The CDR3 totals 13 residues. Per germline, CDR1 SQVTM and CDR2 ANQGSEA. DNA for the CDR3: TGCAGCGCCTGGATGACAGGGGGAAACACCATATATTTT. Translation gives CSAWMTGGNTIYF.

The chain combines TRBV5-1 with TRBJ2-1, with D tentatively TRBD1 (7 bases). The CDR3 runs 14 residues. V lost 0 bases to trimming and J lost 9 bases, with 13 bases between them. Germline V gives CDR1 SGHRS, CDR2 YFSETQ. The CDR3 coding sequence is TGCGCCAGCAGCTTGGACCAGGGGGGTTTTGAGCAGTTCTTC. This encodes CASSLDQGGFEQFF.

The V and J genes are TRBV7-9 and TRBJ2-7, with D maybe TRBD1 (6 bases). There are 15 residues in the CDR3. Trimming took off 5 bases at V and 4 bases at J, with 18 bases between the two ends. Germline CDR1 SEHNR, CDR2 FQNEAQ (reference sequence). The CDR3 loop reads CASSPRTATKYEQYF. The CDR3 DNA reads TGTGCCAGCAGCCCTCGGACAGCAACCAAGTACGAGCAGTACTTC. Full variable domain (rest looked up from reference TRBV7-9 and TRBJ2-7): DTGVSQNPRHKITKRGQNVTFRCDPISEHNRLYWYRQTLGQGPEFLTYFQNEAQLEKSRLLSDRFSAERPKGSFSTLEIQRTEQGDSAMYLCASSPRTATKYEQYFGPGTRLTVT.

This chain links TRBV1 with TRBJ2-7; TRBD2 was called by the table and not checked on the DNA. TRBV1 counts as a pseudogene. CDR3 length: 17 residues. CDR3 residues: CTSSPQRPGTETYEQYF. CDR3 nucleotides: TGCACCAGCAGCCCCCAAAGGCCCGGGACTGAGACCTACGAGCAGTACTTC.

This clone was observed a few times. The V gene is TRBV20-1, the J gene TRBJ2-7, with D perhaps matching TRBD1 (5 bases). V lost 6 bases and J lost 7, with 13 bases in between. In germline, CDR1 is DFQATT, CDR2 SNEGSKA (reference sequence). This CDR3 is built from 11 residues. This chain's CDR3 is CSAGRAEEQYF. CDR3 coding DNA: TGCAGTGCGGGCAGGGCGGAGGAGCAGTACTTC.

The J gene is TRBJ2-7, the V gene TRBV6-5, with a weak D call TRBD2 (6 bases). The CDR3 loop spans 15 amino acids. Looked up from germline, CDR1 is MNHEY and CDR2 is SVGAGI. The V end lost 0 bases, the J end lost 2 bases, and 11 bases lay between the germline ends. The CDR3 DNA reads TGTGCCAGCAGTTACTCATCAGGGAGGCCCTACGAGCAGTACTTC. Encoded protein: CASSYSSGRPYEQYF.

V gene TRBV30 combines with J gene TRBJ2-3; 13 nucleotides align to TRBD2. The CDR3 is made up of 16 amino acids. With 3 bases clipped from V and 4 bases from J, the junction kept 7 bases outside the gene matches. In germline, CDR1 is GTSNPN, CDR2 SVGIG (reference sequence). DNA for the CDR3: TGTGCCTGGAGGCCCCAGGGACTAGCGGGGCCAGATACGCAGTATTTT. This encodes CAWRPQGLAGPDTQYF.

This chain uses TRBV4-3 with TRBJ2-1, with 9 bases that match TRBD2. There are 17 residues in the CDR3. The ends lost 0 bases at V and 6 bases at J; junction bases unmatched: 9. Germline V gives CDR1 LGHNA, CDR2 YSLEER. The CDR3 nucleotides read TGCGCCAGCAGCCAAGACTGGTCGCGGGGGGGCCGCAATGAGCAGTTCTTC. It encodes CASSQDWSRGGRNEQFF.

This chain joins TRBV27 and TRBJ1-6; TRBD1 is a possible D gene (6 bases). The V end was cut by 2 bases, the J end by 9 bases, with 11 bases between. Per the germline V gene, CDR1 is MNHEY and CDR2 is SMNVEV (reference sequence). CDR3 size: 14 residues. The CDR3 region has the DNA TGTGCCAGCAGTTTAATACAGGGTGGTTCACCCCTCCACTTT. Amino acids: CASSLIQGGSPLHF.

This chain connects TRBV6-5 to TRBJ2-7; 8 positions agree with TRBD1. CDR1 and CDR2 from the germline V gene are MNHEY and SVGAGI. The CDR3 is 14 amino acids. With 1 base clipped from V and 4 bases from J, the junction kept 3 bases outside the gene matches. CDR3 nucleotide sequence: TGTGCCAGCAGTTACTTGGACAGGGCGTACGAGCAGTACTTC. Amino acid sequence: CASSYLDRAYEQYF.

This CDR3 is CASTPTSGVTDTQYF. The CDR3 DNA reads TGTGCCAGCACCCCAACTAGCGGGGTCACAGATACGCAGTATTTT. The chain recombines TRBV27 with TRBJ2-3; 10 nucleotides line up with TRBD2. This CDR3 spans 15 amino acids. Germline V gene sequence: CDR1 MNHEY, CDR2 SMNVEV (reference sequence). J lost 2 bases, V lost 7 bases, and 6 bases had no gene match.

Notes on this clone: Relative to the germline gene, one junction end is altered; a read error may explain this. Other DNA sequences in the sample encode the same CDR3. The rearrangement joins TRBV30 to TRBJ1-6, with a weak D call TRBD1 (5 bases). Germline lookup yields CDR1 GTSNPN and CDR2 SVGIG (reference sequence). The CDR3 consists of 13 residues. Here the CDR3 DNA reads TGTGCCTGGAGGGGACTGAATAATTCCCCCCTCCACTTT. This codes for CAWRGLNNSPLHF.

The chain employs TRBV5-6 and TRBJ1-5; 8 positions match TRBD1. There are 18 residues in the CDR3. Germline assignment: CDR1 SGHDT and CDR2 YYEEEE. The V and J ends lost 0 bases and 0 bases, in that order; junction bases with no gene match: 8. CDR3 sequence (DNA): TGTGCCAGCAGCTTGGGAGCAGGGGGCGGTTATAGCAATCAGCCCCAGCATTTT. This gives the protein CASSLGAGGGYSNQPQHF.